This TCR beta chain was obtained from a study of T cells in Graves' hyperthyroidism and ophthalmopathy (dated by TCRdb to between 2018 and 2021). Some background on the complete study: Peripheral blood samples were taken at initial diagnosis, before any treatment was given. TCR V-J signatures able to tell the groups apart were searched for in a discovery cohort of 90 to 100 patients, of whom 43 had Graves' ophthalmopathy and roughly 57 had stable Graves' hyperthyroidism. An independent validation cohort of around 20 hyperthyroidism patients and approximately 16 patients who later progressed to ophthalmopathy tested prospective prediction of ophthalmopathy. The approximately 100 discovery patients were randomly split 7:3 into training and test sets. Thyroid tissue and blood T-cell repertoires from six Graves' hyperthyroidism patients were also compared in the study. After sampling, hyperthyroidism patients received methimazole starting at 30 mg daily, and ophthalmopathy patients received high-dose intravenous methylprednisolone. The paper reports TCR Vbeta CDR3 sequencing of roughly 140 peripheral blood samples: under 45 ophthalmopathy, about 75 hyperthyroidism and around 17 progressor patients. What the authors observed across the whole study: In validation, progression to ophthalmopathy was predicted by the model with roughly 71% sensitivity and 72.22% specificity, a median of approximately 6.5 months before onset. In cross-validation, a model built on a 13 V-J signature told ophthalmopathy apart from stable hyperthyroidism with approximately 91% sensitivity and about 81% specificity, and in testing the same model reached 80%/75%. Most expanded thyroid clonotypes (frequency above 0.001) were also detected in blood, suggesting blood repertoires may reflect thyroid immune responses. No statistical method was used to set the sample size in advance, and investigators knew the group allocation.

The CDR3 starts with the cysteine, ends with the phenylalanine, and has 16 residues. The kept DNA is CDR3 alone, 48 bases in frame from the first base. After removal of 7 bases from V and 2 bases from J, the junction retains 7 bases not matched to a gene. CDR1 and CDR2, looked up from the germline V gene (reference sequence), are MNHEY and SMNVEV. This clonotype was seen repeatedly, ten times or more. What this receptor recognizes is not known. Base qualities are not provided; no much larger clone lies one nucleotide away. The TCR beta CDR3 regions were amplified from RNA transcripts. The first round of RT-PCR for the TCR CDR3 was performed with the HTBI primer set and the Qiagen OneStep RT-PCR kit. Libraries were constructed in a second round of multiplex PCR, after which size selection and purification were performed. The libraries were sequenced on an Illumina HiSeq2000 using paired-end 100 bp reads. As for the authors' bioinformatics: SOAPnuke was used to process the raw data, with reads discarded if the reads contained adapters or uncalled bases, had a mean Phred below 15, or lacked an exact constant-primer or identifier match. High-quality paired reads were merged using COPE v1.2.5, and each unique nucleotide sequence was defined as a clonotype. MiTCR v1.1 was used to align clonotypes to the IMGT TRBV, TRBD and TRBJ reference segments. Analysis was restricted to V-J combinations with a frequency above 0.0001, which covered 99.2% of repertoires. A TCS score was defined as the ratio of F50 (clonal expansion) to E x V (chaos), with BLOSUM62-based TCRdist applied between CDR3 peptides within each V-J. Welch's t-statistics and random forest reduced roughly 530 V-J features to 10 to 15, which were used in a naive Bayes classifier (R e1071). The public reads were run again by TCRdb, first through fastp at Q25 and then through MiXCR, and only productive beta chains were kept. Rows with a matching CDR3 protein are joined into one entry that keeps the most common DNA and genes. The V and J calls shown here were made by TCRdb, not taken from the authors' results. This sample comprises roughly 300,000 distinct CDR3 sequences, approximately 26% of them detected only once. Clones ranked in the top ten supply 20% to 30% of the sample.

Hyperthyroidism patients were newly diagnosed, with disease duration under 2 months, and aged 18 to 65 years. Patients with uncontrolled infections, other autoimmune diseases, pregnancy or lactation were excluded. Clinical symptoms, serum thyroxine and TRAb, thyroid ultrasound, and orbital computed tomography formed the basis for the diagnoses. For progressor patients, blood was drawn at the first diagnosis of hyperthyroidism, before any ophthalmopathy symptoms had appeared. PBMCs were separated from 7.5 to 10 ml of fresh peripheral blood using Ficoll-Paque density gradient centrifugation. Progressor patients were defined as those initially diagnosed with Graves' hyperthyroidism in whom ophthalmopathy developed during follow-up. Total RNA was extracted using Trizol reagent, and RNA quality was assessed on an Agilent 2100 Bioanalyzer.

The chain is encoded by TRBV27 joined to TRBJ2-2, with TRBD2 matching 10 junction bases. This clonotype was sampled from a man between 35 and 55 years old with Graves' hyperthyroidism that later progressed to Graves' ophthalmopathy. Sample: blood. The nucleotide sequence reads TGTGCCAGCATGGGGCTAGCGGGAGACAACACCGGGGAGCTGTTTTTT. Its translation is CASMGLAGDNTGELFF.